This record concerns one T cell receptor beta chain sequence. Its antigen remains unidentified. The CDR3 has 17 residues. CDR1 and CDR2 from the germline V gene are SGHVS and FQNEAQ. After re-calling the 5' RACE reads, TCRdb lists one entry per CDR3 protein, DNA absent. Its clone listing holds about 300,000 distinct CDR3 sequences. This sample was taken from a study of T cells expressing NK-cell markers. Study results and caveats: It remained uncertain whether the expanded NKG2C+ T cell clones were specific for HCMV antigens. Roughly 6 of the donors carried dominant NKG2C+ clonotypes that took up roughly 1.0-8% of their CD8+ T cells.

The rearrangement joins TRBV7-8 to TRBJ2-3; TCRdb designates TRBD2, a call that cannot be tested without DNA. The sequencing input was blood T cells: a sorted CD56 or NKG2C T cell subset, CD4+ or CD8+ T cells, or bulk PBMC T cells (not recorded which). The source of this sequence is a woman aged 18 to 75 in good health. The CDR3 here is CASSLEAASPGADTQYF. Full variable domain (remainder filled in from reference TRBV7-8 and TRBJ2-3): GAGVSQSPRYKVAKRGQDVALRCDPISGHVSLFWYQQALGQGPEFLTYFQNEAQLDKSGLPSDRFFAERPEGSVSTLKIQRTQQEDSAVYLCASSLEAASPGADTQYFGPGTRLTVL.